A single TCR beta chain is shown here with its context. The antigen this receptor binds is unknown. From the cysteine through the phenylalanine, the CDR3 covers 16 amino acids. The coding DNA is unavailable. Looking up the germline V gene yields CDR1 MNHEY and CDR2 SVGAGI. The sample is drawn from a study of T cells expressing NK-cell markers (dated by TCRdb to 2020 to 2022). As for the study more broadly: Three sorted T-cell subsets (CD3+CD56+NKG2C+, CD3+CD56+NKG2C- and CD3+CD56-NKG2C+) from 7 to 9 donors had their TCR beta-chain repertoires profiled. Of the eight sequenced donors, seven were found to be HCMV-seropositive and one was found to be HCMV-seronegative. All eight donors whose samples were sequenced were randomly selected healthy volunteers, three of them men and five women. The libraries were sequenced on Illumina HiSeq 2000/2500, MiSeq or NextSeq, producing 2 x 150 bp reads. Overall study results and their limits: Those dominant clonotypes were again the most abundant among CD3+CD56-NKG2C+ cells in several donors, at roughly 28.3-65%. It remained unclear whether the expanded NKG2C-expressing T cell clones were specific for HCMV antigens. In roughly 6 donors, the dominant CD3+CD56+NKG2C+ clonotypes ranked among the top 10 CD8+ clonotypes, making up roughly 1.0-8% of CD8+ T cells.

Sequencer: Illumina HiSeq 2000. The TCR beta cDNA libraries were made using 5'RACE template switching, a step that added both a universal primer site and unique molecular identifiers. Synthesis of cDNA was primed from the TCR beta constant segment and was followed by two consecutive PCR amplification steps. From the authors' description of their analysis: MIGEC handled demultiplexing of the reads and grouping by UMI, while MiTCR was used to assemble and quantify clonotypes. To remove erroneous sequences, TCR cDNA sequences were retained only when supported by two or more reads. Downstream repertoire analysis used the tcR package, and clonotypes were matched across fractions by CDR3 nucleotide sequence plus V segment. VDJmatch was used to annotate antigen specificity against VDJdb, with one amino acid substitution in CDR3 allowed. Each CDR3 protein sequence appears as one entry after TCRdb reprocessed the reads, and no DNA is included. TCRdb, not the authors, supplied the V and J calls. This sample's table has entries for a few hundred thousand distinct CDR3 sequences. The ten largest clonotypes hold 4% to 6.5% of the sample.

HCMV serostatus was determined by detecting HCMV-specific IgG in serum with a commercial ELISA kit. Peripheral blood mononuclear cells were isolated from blood by Ficoll density gradient centrifugation. The V gene is TRBV6-5 and the J gene is TRBJ1-2; TCRdb calls TRBD1, which cannot be checked without DNA. The sequenced sample consisted of blood T cells: a sorted CD56 or NKG2C T cell subset, CD4+ or CD8+ T cells, or bulk PBMC T cells (not recorded which). This TCR was recovered from a man aged 18 to 69 in good health. The CDR3 is CASSPHSGGGVYGYTF.